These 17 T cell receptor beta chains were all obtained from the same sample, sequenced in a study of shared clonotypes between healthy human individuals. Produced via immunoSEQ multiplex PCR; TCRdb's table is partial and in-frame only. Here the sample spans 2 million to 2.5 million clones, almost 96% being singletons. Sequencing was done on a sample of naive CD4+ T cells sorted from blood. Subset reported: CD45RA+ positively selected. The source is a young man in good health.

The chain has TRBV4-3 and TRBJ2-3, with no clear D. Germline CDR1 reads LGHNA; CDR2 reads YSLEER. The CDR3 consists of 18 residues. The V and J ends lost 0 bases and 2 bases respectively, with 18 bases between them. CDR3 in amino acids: CASSQDYGLFRTTDTQYF. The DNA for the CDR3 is TGCGCCAGCAGCCAAGACTATGGCTTGTTCCGGACCACAGATACGCAGTATTTT.

The CDR3 DNA is TGTGCCAGCAAGGAGGCTACTAATGAAAAACTGTTTTTT. Protein: CASKEATNEKLFF. The V call is TRBV2, the J call TRBJ1-4; D gene ambiguous. The CDR3 sequence is 13 residues long. V lost 7 bases and J lost 2, with 8 bases in between. Germline V gives CDR1 SNHLY, CDR2 FYNNEI.

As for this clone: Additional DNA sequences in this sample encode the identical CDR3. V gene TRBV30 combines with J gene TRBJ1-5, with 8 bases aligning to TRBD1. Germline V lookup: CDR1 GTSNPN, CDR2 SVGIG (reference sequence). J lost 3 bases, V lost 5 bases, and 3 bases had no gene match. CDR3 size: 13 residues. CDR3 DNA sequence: TGTGCCTGGGGGACAGGTCCCAATCAGCCCCAGCATTTT. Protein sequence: CAWGTGPNQPQHF.

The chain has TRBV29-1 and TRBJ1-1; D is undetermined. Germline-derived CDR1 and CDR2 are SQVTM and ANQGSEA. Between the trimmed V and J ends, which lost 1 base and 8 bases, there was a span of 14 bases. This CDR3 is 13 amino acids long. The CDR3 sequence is CSVEVRWGSEAFF. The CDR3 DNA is TGCAGCGTTGAAGTCAGGTGGGGATCCGAAGCTTTCTTT.

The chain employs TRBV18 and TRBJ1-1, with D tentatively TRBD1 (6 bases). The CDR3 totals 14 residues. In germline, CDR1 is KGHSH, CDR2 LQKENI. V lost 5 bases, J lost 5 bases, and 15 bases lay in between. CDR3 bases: TGTGCCAGCTCATTGGGGGGCAGTGAGACTGAAGCTTTCTTT. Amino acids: CASSLGGSETEAFF.

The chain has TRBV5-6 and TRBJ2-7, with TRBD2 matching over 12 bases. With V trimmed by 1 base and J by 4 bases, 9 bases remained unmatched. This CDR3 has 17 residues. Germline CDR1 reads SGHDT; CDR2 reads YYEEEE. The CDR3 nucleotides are TGTGCCAGCAGCTTGACCCTAGCGGGAGGGCCTCTTTACGAGCAGTACTTC. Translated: CASSLTLAGGPLYEQYF.

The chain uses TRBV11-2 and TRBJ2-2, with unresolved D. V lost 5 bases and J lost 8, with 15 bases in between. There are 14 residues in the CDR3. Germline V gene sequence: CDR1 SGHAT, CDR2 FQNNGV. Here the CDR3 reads CASSIRPGTGELFF. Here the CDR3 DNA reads TGTGCCAGCAGCATCCGACCCGGCACTGGGGAGCTGTTTTTT.

CDR3 sequence: CATAYTGRAATEAFF. The DNA of the CDR3 is TGTGCCACCGCCTACACGGGCAGGGCGGCTACTGAAGCTTTCTTT. This chain joins TRBV10-3 and TRBJ1-1; a weak D match, TRBD1 (5 bases). Per germline, CDR1 ENHRY and CDR2 SYGVKD. V lost 10 bases and J 5 bases, leaving 23 bases between the germline ends. The CDR3 extends over 15 amino acids.

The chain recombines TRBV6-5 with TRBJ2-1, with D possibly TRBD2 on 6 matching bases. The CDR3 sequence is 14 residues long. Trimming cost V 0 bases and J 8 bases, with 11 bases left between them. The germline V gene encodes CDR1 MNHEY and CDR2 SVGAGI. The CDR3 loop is CASSYSRTNYEQFF. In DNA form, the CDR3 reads TGTGCCAGCAGTTACTCTCGGACTAATTATGAGCAGTTCTTC.

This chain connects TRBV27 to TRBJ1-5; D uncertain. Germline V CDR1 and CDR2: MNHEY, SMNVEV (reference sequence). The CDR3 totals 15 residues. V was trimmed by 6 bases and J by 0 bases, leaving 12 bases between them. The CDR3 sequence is CASRPGPTSNQPQHF. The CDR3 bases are TGTGCCAGCAGGCCGGGTCCGACTAGCAATCAGCCCCAGCATTTT.

Here the CDR3 reads CASTYVKTSTDTQYF. DNA of the CDR3: TGTGCCAGCACGTATGTAAAAACTAGCACAGATACGCAGTATTTT. The chain recombines TRBV2 with TRBJ2-3, with D unresolved. CDR1 is SNHLY and CDR2 is FYNNEI in the germline V gene. The CDR3 has 15 amino acids. Deletions cut 7 bases from V and 0 bases from J, with 14 bases between.

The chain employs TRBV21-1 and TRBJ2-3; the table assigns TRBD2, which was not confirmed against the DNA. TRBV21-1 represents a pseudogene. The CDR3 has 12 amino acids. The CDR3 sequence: CASNHRLGTQYF. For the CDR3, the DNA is TGTGCCAGCAACCACCGTCTCGGTACGCAGTATTTT.

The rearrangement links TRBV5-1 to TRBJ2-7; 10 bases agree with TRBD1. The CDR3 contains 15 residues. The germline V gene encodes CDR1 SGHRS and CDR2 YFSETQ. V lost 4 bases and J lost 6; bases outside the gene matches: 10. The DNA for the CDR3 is TGCGCCAGCAGCGGCGCCGGGACAGGGGTGGGCGAGCAGTACTTC. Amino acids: CASSGAGTGVGEQYF.

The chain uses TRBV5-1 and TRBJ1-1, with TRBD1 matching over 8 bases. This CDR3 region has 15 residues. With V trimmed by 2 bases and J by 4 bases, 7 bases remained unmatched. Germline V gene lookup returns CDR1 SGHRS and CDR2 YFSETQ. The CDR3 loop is CASSFQGALGTEAFF. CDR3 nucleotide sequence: TGCGCCAGCAGCTTCCAGGGGGCCTTAGGCACTGAAGCTTTCTTT.

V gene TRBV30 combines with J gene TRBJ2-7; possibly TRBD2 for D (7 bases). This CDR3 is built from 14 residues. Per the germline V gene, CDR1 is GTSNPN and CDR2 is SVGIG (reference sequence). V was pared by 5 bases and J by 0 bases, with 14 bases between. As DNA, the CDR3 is TGTGCCTGGGGCGGGGGCCTAAGCTCCTACGAGCAGTACTTC. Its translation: CAWGGGLSSYEQYF.

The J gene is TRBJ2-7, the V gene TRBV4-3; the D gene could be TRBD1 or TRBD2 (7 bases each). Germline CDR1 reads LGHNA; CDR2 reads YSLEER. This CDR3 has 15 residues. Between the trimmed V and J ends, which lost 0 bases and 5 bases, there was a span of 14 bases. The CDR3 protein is CASSQDRGRVDEQYF. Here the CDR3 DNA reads TGCGCCAGCAGCCAAGACAGGGGGAGGGTCGACGAGCAGTACTTC.

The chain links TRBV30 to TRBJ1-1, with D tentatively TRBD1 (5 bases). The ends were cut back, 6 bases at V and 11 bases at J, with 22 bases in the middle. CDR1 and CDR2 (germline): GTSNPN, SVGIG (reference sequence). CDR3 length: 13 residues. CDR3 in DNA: TGTGCCTGTAACAATTGGGGCTTCCAAGAGGCTTTCTTT. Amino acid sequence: CACNNWGFQEAFF.